This T cell receptor (beta chain) was sequenced for a study of persistence of HIV-infected CD4 T cells. Cells were stimulated nonspecifically with anti-CD3/anti-CD28 magnetic beads. CD4+ T cells upregulating both CD40 ligand and CD69 were sorted as responding cells. These HIV-1-infected adults initiated suppressive ART in chronic infection. For at least 4 years, plasma HIV-1 RNA was undetectable (<50 copies/mL). Comment on this clone: The antigen is undetermined.

This was the immunoSEQ version 4 assay in survey mode. Genomic DNA was diluted to 10 ng/uL, up to 1 ug per sample. The table came from immunoSEQ multiplex PCR; TCRdb's copy has only in-frame clones and leaves some out. The sample has some 41,000 clones, 87% seen once; the top ten hold approximately 1.4%. This CDR3 spans 13 amino acids. CDR1 is MNHEY, CDR2 SVGAGI, per germline. V was clipped by 9 bases and J by 3 bases, with 15 bases between them. Study results and caveats: Degenerate expanded CDR3beta sequences were enriched among CMV- and Gag-responding cells.

This clonotype originated in an adult man with HIV who was CMV-seropositive. The gene calls are TRBV6-5 and TRBJ2-7, with a weak D call TRBD1 (5 bases). The specimen was CD4+ T cells sorted from PBMCs after approximately 18-hour stimulation, collected from a patient who received antiretroviral therapy. CDR3 nucleotide sequence: TGTGCCAGTTTGACAGTAGGTGACTACGAGCAGTACTTC. Residues: CASLTVGDYEQYF.